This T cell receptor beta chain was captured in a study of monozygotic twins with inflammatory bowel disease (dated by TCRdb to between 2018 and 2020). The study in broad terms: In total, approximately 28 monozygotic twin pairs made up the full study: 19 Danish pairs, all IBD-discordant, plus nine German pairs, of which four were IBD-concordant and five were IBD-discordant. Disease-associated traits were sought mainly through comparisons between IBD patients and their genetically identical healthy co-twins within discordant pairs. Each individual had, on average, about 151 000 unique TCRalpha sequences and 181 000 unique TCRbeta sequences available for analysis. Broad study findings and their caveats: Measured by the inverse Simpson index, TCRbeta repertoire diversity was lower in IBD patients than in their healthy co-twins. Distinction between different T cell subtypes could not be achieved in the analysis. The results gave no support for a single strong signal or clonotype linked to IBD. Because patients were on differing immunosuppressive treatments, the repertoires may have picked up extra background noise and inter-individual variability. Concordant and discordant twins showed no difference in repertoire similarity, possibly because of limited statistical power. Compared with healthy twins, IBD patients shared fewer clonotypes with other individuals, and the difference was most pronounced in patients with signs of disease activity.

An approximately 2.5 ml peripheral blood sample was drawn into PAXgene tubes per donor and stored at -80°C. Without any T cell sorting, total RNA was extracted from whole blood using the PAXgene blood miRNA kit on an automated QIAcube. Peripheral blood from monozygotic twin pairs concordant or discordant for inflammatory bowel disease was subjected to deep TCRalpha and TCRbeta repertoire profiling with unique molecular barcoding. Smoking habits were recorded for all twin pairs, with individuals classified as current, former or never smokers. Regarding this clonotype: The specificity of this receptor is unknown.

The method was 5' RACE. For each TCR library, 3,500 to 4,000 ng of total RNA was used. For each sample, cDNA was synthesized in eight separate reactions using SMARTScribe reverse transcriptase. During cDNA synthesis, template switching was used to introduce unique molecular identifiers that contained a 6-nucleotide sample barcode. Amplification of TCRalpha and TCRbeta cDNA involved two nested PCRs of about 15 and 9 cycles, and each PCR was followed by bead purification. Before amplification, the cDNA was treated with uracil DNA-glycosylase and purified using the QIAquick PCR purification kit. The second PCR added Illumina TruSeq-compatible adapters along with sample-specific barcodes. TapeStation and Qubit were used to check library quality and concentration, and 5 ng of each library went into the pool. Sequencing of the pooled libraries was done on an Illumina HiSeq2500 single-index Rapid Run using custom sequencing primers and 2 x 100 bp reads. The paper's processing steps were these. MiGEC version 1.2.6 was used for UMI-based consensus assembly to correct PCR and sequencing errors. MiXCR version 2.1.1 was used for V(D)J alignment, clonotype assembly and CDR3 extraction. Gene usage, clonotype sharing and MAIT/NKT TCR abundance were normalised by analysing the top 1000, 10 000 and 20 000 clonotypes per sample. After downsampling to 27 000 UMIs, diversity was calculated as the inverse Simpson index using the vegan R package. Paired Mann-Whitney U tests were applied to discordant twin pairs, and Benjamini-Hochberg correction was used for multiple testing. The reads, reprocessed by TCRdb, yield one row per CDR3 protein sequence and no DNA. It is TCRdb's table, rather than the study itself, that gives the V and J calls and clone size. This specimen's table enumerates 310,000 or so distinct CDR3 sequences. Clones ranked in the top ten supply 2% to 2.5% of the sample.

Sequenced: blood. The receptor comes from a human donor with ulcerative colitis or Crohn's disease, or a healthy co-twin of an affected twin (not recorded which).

This receptor carries the CDR3 CASSLAGPQETQYF. The V gene is TRBV28 and the J gene is TRBJ2-5. Including cysteine and phenylalanine, the CDR3 has 14 amino acids. No DNA was logged. The germline V gene supplies CDR1 MDHEN and CDR2 SYDVKM.